Each of the 13 T cell receptor beta chains below was sequenced from the same sample in a study of cytomegalovirus exposure and HLA in healthy donors. This PCR relied on a set of 60 Vbeta primers and 13 Jbeta primers. Libraries were prepared by immunoSEQ multiplex PCR; TCRdb keeps only in-frame clonotypes and omits some of them. The sample carries roughly 97,000 clones, around 80% recorded once. Material: PBMCs. The receptor set was obtained from a man aged 35 to 55 in good health and CMV-seropositive.

This chain joins TRBV13 and TRBJ2-7, with 10 bases fitting TRBD2. CDR1 is PRHDT, CDR2 FYEKMQ, per germline (reference sequence). The trim removed 6 bases at V and 3 bases at J, leaving 5 bases unmatched. The CDR3 totals 14 residues. CDR3 protein: CASSRLAGVYEQYF. The CDR3 bases are TGTGCCAGCAGTCGGCTAGCGGGAGTCTACGAGCAGTACTTC.

The V and J genes are TRBV28 and TRBJ2-7; D gene ambiguous. The germline V gene has CDR1 MDHEN and CDR2 SYDVKM. Trimming shortened V by 2 bases and J by 1 base, and 9 bases separated the two germline ends. The CDR3 runs 14 residues. The CDR3 DNA follows: TGTGCCAGCAGTTTAAGCGCAAGGTCCTACGAGCAGTACTTC. Protein: CASSLSARSYEQYF.

The CDR3 nucleotides read TGTGCCAGCAGCTTACAGGCAGGGGATGAAAAACTGTTTTTT. As protein: CASSLQAGDEKLFF. The chain carries TRBV7-9 and TRBJ1-4; possible D gene TRBD1, 6 bases. The germline V and J ends were trimmed by 2 bases and 6 bases, with 10 bases remaining between them. CDR1 and CDR2 from the germline V gene are SEHNR and FQNEAQ (reference sequence). This CDR3 is 14 amino acids long.

The rearrangement links TRBV9 to TRBJ1-3; D might be TRBD1 (5 bases). Germline values: CDR1 SGDLS, CDR2 YYNGEE. V shed 4 bases and J shed 2 bases, with 19 bases lying between them. The CDR3 runs to 17 residues. This chain's CDR3 is CASSPETGGSTGNTIYF. The CDR3 nucleotides are TGTGCCAGCAGCCCTGAAACGGGGGGAAGTACTGGAAACACCATATATTTT. Together with reference TRBV9 and TRBJ1-3, the CDR3 gives the full variable domain: DSGVTQTPKHLITATGQRVTLRCSPRSGDLSVYWYQQSLDQGLQFLIQYYNGEERAKGNILERFSAQQFPDLHSELNLSSLELGDSALYFCASSPETGGSTGNTIYFGEGSWLTVV.

This chain links TRBV7-9 with TRBJ1-4; the D is unclear. The V gene's germline CDR1 is SEHNR and CDR2 FQNEAQ (reference sequence). The CDR3 is 14 residues long. V shed 5 bases and J shed 0 bases, with 7 bases lying between them. Here the CDR3 DNA reads TGTGCCAGCAGCCGCGGGACAACTAATGAAAAACTGTTTTTT. Residues: CASSRGTTNEKLFF.

This clone came up a few times. The rearrangement uses TRBV29-1 and TRBJ2-7; D remains ambiguous. V lost 0 bases and J lost 2, with 8 bases in between. The CDR3 contains 13 residues. Germline lookup yields CDR1 SQVTM and CDR2 ANQGSEA. The CDR3, as DNA: TGCAGCGTTGAAGATAAAGAGGCCTACGAGCAGTACTTC. Its protein product is CSVEDKEAYEQYF.

CDR3 loop: CASSQRVRGERAQPQHF. DNA for the CDR3: TGTGCCAGCAGCCAGAGGGTCAGGGGGGAACGGGCTCAGCCCCAGCATTTT. J is TRBJ1-5 and V is TRBV21-1; the D call of TRBD1 is as the table states it, not checked on the DNA. TRBV21-1 is flagged as a pseudogene. The CDR3 length is 17 residues.

This chain links TRBV5-1 with TRBJ1-2, with unresolved D. This CDR3 spans 15 amino acids. Germline loops: CDR1 SGHRS, CDR2 YFSETQ. The ends were cut back, 2 bases at V and 4 bases at J, with 15 bases in the middle. The CDR3, as DNA: TGCGCCAGCAGCTTAGGAAATACCGAGGGCTATGGCTACACCTTC. It specifies CASSLGNTEGYGYTF. The variable domain in full, completed from reference TRBV5-1 and TRBJ1-2, reads KAGVTQTPRYLIKTRGQQVTLSCSPISGHRSVSWYQQTPGQGLQFLFEYFSETQRNKGNFPGRFSGRQFSNSRSEMNVSTLELGDSALYLCASSLGNTEGYGYTFGSGTRLTVV.

The chain carries TRBV28 and TRBJ1-1, with D possibly TRBD1 on 5 matching bases. Between the trimmed V and J ends, which lost 4 bases and 1 base, there was a span of 19 bases. Per the germline V gene, CDR1 is MDHEN and CDR2 is SYDVKM. The CDR3 is 17 amino acids. CDR3 amino acids: CASSSVGLGSRNTEAFF. CDR3 DNA: TGTGCCAGCAGTTCGGTGGGGCTAGGATCGCGGAACACTGAAGCTTTCTTT.

The chain is built from TRBV2 and TRBJ2-7; a possible D gene is TRBD1 (6 bases). The germline V and J ends were trimmed by 10 bases and 4 bases, with 14 bases remaining between them. The CDR3 contains 12 residues. Germline V gives CDR1 SNHLY, CDR2 FYNNEI. The DNA of the CDR3 is TGTGCCAACAGAGGACAGACTTACGAGCAGTACTTC. Protein product: CANRGQTYEQYF.

The chain combines TRBV6-1 with TRBJ2-7; TRBD1 might be the D (6 bases). Per the germline V gene, CDR1 is MNHNS and CDR2 is SASEGT. V shed 7 bases and J shed 3 bases, with 16 bases lying between them. CDR3 length: 14 residues. In nucleotides, the CDR3 is TGTGCCAGCAATCAGGGGAGCTGGAGCTACGAGCAGTACTTC. Encoded protein: CASNQGSWSYEQYF.

The chain couples TRBV7-6 to TRBJ2-2; the D is unclear. CDR1 SGHVS and CDR2 FNYEAQ come from the germline V gene. This CDR3 is 13 amino acids long. V shed 1 base and J shed 8 bases, with 8 bases lying between them. The CDR3 DNA reads TGTGCCAGCAGCTTAGAAGCCAGGGGGGAGCTGTTTTTT. It encodes CASSLEARGELFF.

V and J are TRBV9 and TRBJ2-7, with 7 bases identical to TRBD1. The CDR3 has 15 amino acids. Germline V gene lookup returns CDR1 SGDLS and CDR2 YYNGEE. V shed 2 bases, J shed 3 bases, and the junction held 8 bases outside the gene matches. The CDR3 here is CASSVKPGQSYEQYF. The CDR3 DNA sequence: TGTGCCAGCAGCGTCAAACCGGGACAGAGCTACGAGCAGTACTTC.